The 26 T cell receptor beta chains in this list originate from one sample, sequenced in a study of cytomegalovirus exposure and HLA in healthy donors. PCR primers comprised 60 Vbeta and 13 Jbeta primers. Here immunoSEQ multiplex PCR was the method, and the copy in TCRdb shows in-frame clones only, minus some. The table records tens of thousands of clones, about three quarters of them present only once. Source material: PBMCs. All receptors derive from a male donor in good health and CMV-seropositive.

This clone was picked up a small number of times. This chain connects TRBV7-2 to TRBJ2-5; 15 nucleotides agree with TRBD2. The junction had 12 bases not matched to a gene; V was cut back by 5 bases and J by 5 bases. Germline V gene data show CDR1 as SGHTA and CDR2 as FQGNSA. The CDR3 runs 18 residues. In DNA, the CDR3 is TGTGCCAGCAGCGCCCCACCGGGACTAGCGGGGGGAAGGGAGACCCAGTACTTC. Encoded protein: CASSAPPGLAGGRETQYF. The complete variable domain, with remaining parts taken from reference TRBV7-2 and TRBJ2-5, reads GAGVSQSPSNKVTEKGKDVELRCDPISGHTALYWYRQSLGQGLEFLIYFQGNSAPDKSGLPSDRFSAERTGGSVSTLTIQRTQQEDSAVYLCASSAPPGLAGGRETQYFGPGTRLLVL.

This sequence joins TRBV7-2 and TRBJ1-5; D is uncertain. Trimming left V 2 bases short and J 1 base short, with 15 bases between. Germline CDR1 and CDR2: SGHTA and FQGNSA. This CDR3 contains 17 residues. CDR3 nucleotide sequence: TGTGCCAGCAGCTTATTGTTTCTGGGCCCGAGCAATCAGCCCCAGCATTTT. Amino acids: CASSLLFLGPSNQPQHF.

This clone was observed once. CDR3: CASRPTLGLAGNEQFF. The CDR3 bases are TGTGCCAGCAGGCCTACCTTGGGACTAGCGGGGAATGAGCAGTTCTTC. This chain connects TRBV27 to TRBJ2-1, with 13 bases matching TRBD2. Germline CDR1 is MNHEY and CDR2 is SMNVEV (reference sequence). CDR3 size: 16 residues. J lost 7 bases, V lost 6 bases, and 9 bases had no gene match.

The CDR3 loop is CASSPLAGQNQETQYF. CDR3 nucleotides: TGTGCCAGCAGCCCCCTGGCCGGACAAAACCAAGAGACCCAGTACTTC. The chain has TRBV7-3 and TRBJ2-5; the D gene is possibly TRBD1 (5 bases). CDR3 length equals 16 residues. Germline lookup yields CDR1 SGHTA and CDR2 FQGTGA. The V and J ends lost 5 bases and 0 bases respectively, with 16 bases between them.

The chain combines TRBV2 with TRBJ2-7; 7 bases are a match to TRBD1. The V and J ends lost 2 bases and 12 bases, in that order; junction bases with no gene match: 4. Looked up from germline, CDR1 is SNHLY and CDR2 is FYNNEI. The CDR3 runs 11 residues. The CDR3 DNA is TGTGCCAGCAGTGAAACAGGGGTAGGGTACTTC. Amino acids: CASSETGVGYF.

The chain employs TRBV15 and TRBJ1-1; D call uncertain. From germline, CDR1 is LNHNV and CDR2 YYDKDF (reference sequence). The CDR3 contains 15 residues. Trimming pared 2 bases from V and 0 bases from J, leaving 10 bases between. Written as DNA, the CDR3 is TGTGCCACCAGCAGATCCTCTATCATGAACACTGAAGCTTTCTTT. Translating gives CATSRSSIMNTEAFF.

Comments on this clone: Germline is not matched at one junction end, which may reflect a read error. Other DNA sequences of this sample code for an identical CDR3. This rearrangement joins TRBV5-4 to TRBJ1-4, with D perhaps TRBD1 (5 bases). From germline, CDR1 is SGHNT and CDR2 YYREEE (reference sequence). CDR3 length: 17 amino acids. CDR3 nucleotide sequence: TGTGCCAGCAGCTTATCTCAGGGCGGAGTAACTAATGAAAAGCTGTTTTTT. Amino acid sequence: CASSLSQGGVTNEKLFF.

The gene calls are TRBV7-2 and TRBJ1-1; 8 bases align to TRBD1. CDR1 SGHTA and CDR2 FQGNSA come from the germline V gene. The CDR3 contains 12 residues. The V segment lost 5 bases and the J segment 10 bases; nucleotides outside the gene matches: 6. The CDR3 region is CASSLGQGRAFF. The DNA for the CDR3 is TGTGCCAGCAGCCTCGGACAGGGAAGAGCTTTCTTT.

This clone was counted once. The V gene is TRBV5-1, the J gene TRBJ1-1; D is perhaps TRBD1 (6 bases). CDR1 is SGHRS, CDR2 YFSETQ, per germline. The length of the CDR3 is 15 residues. V lost 3 bases to trimming and J lost 7 bases, with 19 bases between them. The CDR3 nucleotides are TGCGCCAGCAGCTCAGGGGCTCACATTTCCTATGAAGCTTTCTTT. Translating gives CASSSGAHISYEAFF.

This chain joins TRBV5-1 and TRBJ2-3, with 9 bases that match TRBD2. Trimming cost V 4 bases and J 0 bases; bases outside gene matches: 9. The germline V gene encodes CDR1 SGHRS and CDR2 YFSETQ. CDR3 length: 17 amino acids. The CDR3 DNA is TGCGCCAGCAGCCCCTGGGGAGCGGGGGGAAGCACAGATACGCAGTATTTT. This gives the protein CASSPWGAGGSTDTQYF.

This clone was seen only once. This chain links TRBV4-1 with TRBJ1-2; the match to TRBD1 covers 7 bases. Germline CDR1 MGHRA, CDR2 YSYEKL. Losses at the gene ends were 1 base for V and 6 bases for J; bases not matched to a gene: 8. This CDR3 region has 15 residues. The CDR3, as DNA: TGCGCCAGCAGCCAAGGACAGGGACGGTCCGATGGCTACACCTTC. Protein sequence: CASSQGQGRSDGYTF.

This clone was seen more than once but under ten times. The genes are TRBV28 and TRBJ2-7; D call uncertain. The CDR3 has 13 amino acids. V shed 1 base and J shed 2 bases, with 6 bases lying between them. Germline loops: CDR1 MDHEN, CDR2 SYDVKM. The DNA for the CDR3 is TGTGCCAGCAGTTTATCACACACCTACGAGCAGTACTTC. Residues: CASSLSHTYEQYF.

The V gene is TRBV5-1, the J gene TRBJ1-1; D unclear. In germline, CDR1 is SGHRS, CDR2 YFSETQ. V gave up 1 base and J gave up 0 bases, with 10 bases separating them. The CDR3 runs to 15 residues. DNA for the CDR3: TGCGCCAGCAGCTTGCAGGATCAGGTGAACACTGAAGCTTTCTTT. Protein sequence: CASSLQDQVNTEAFF.

The V call is TRBV6-1, the J call TRBJ2-7, with a weak D call TRBD1 (6 bases). The CDR3 loop spans 14 amino acids. Per the germline V gene, CDR1 is MNHNS and CDR2 is SASEGT. Deletions cut 7 bases from V and 3 bases from J, with 16 bases between. CDR3 amino acids: CASMEPGANYEQYF. The CDR3 region has the DNA TGTGCCAGCATGGAGCCAGGGGCCAACTACGAGCAGTACTTC.

V and J are TRBV6-5 and TRBJ1-1, with TRBD1 as a possible D gene (5 bases). Germline CDR1 and CDR2: MNHEY and SVGAGI. This CDR3 has 14 residues. Deletions cut 5 bases from V and 1 base from J, with 11 bases between. The CDR3 DNA reads as TGTGCCAGCAGTCAACAGGATGAGAACACTGAAGCTTTCTTT. It translates to CASSQQDENTEAFF.

Comments on this clone: The sample holds other DNA sequences that translate to the same CDR3. The genes are TRBV7-9 and TRBJ2-5; 9 bases align to TRBD2. After removal of 1 base from V and 5 bases from J, the junction contained 5 bases not matched to a gene. The CDR3 runs to 15 residues. Per germline, CDR1 SEHNR and CDR2 FQNEAQ (reference sequence). The CDR3 region is CASSLGNSGGETQYF. The CDR3 bases are TGTGCCAGCAGCTTAGGGAACAGCGGGGGGGAGACCCAGTACTTC.

This clone appeared a few times. The chain combines TRBV4-3 with TRBJ2-1, with 7 bases aligning to TRBD2. The J segment lost 8 bases and the V segment lost 4 bases, leaving 20 bases of the junction unmatched. Germline V gives CDR1 LGHNA, CDR2 YSLEER. CDR3 size: 18 residues. The CDR3 reads CASSPHGWEGRLRDEQFF. CDR3 DNA sequence: TGCGCCAGCAGCCCCCATGGATGGGAGGGACGGTTGAGGGATGAGCAGTTCTTC.

In its sample, this clone was seen once. The chain couples TRBV5-5 to TRBJ2-5; D might be TRBD1 (6 bases). V was clipped by 6 bases and J by 5 bases, with 23 bases between them. CDR1 and CDR2 (germline): SGHKS, YYEKEE (reference sequence). The CDR3 is made up of 16 amino acids. CDR3 DNA sequence: TGTGCCAGCACCTTATTCCCTAAACAGGGTGGGGAGACCCAGTACTTC. Protein: CASTLFPKQGGETQYF. Filled out from reference TRBV5-5 and TRBJ2-5, the complete variable domain reads DAGVTQSPTHLIKTRGQQVTLRCSPISGHKSVSWYQQVLGQGPQFIFQYYEKEERGRGNFPDRFSARQFPNYSSELNVNALLLGDSALYLCASTLFPKQGGETQYFGPGTRLLVL.

This chain joins TRBV5-1 and TRBJ1-1; 11 bases fit TRBD1. The V segment lost 4 bases and the J segment 5 bases; nucleotides outside the gene matches: 4. The CDR3 runs to 14 residues. Per the germline V gene, CDR1 is SGHRS and CDR2 is YFSETQ. The CDR3 DNA sequence: TGCGCCAGCAGCGGACAGGGGGCGCGGACTGAAGCTTTCTTT. Translating gives CASSGQGARTEAFF.

The rearrangement links TRBV6-1 to TRBJ1-1; D remains ambiguous. V lost 5 bases, J lost 1 base, and 11 bases lay in between. The germline V gene has CDR1 MNHNS and CDR2 SASEGT. The CDR3 loop spans 14 amino acids. CDR3 residues: CASSLQAPNTEAFF. CDR3 nucleotides: TGTGCCAGCAGTCTCCAGGCCCCGAACACTGAAGCTTTCTTT.

This clone was picked up one time. The chain joins TRBV5-1 to TRBJ2-3, with D possibly TRBD2 on 6 matching bases. The V end lost 7 bases, the J end lost 3 bases, and 12 bases lay between the germline ends. CDR1 is SGHRS and CDR2 is YFSETQ in the germline V gene. This CDR3 comprises 13 residues. CDR3 in amino acids: CASHRDSTDTQYF. The CDR3 DNA sequence: TGCGCCAGCCACCGGGACTCTACAGATACGCAGTATTTT.

The chain is built from TRBV9 and TRBJ2-5; tentative D call: TRBD1 (5 bases). With 0 bases removed from V and 5 bases from J, the gap between germline ends came to 11 bases. Germline CDR1 SGDLS, CDR2 YYNGEE. The CDR3 loop spans 14 amino acids. The CDR3 coding sequence is TGTGCCAGCAGCGTAGTGAGCTCAGGGGAGACCCAGTACTTC. Translated, it gives CASSVVSSGETQYF.

The genes are TRBV5-6 and TRBJ2-5; a weak D match, TRBD1 (6 bases). CDR3 length equals 14 residues. From germline, CDR1 is SGHDT and CDR2 YYEEEE. Trimming took 1 base from V and 4 from J, leaving 11 bases between them. DNA of the CDR3: TGTGCCAGCAGCTTGTCAGGGGTAGCAGAGACCCAGTACTTC. As protein: CASSLSGVAETQYF.

This clone was recorded a few times. The V call is TRBV6-1, the J call TRBJ2-2, with 12 nucleotides matching TRBD1. Germline V gene data show CDR1 as MNHNS and CDR2 as SASEGT. J gave up 3 bases and V 6 bases, and 2 bases lay outside the gene matches. The CDR3 has 15 residues. The CDR3 is CASRGTGGDTGELFF. In DNA form, the CDR3 reads TGTGCCAGCAGGGGGACAGGGGGCGACACCGGGGAGCTGTTTTTT.

The rearrangement links TRBV6-5 to TRBJ1-2, with a possible D match to TRBD1 (6 bases). Germline loops: CDR1 MNHEY, CDR2 SVGAGI. The CDR3 spans 13 residues. Trimming took 8 bases from V and 8 from J, leaving 18 bases between them. Here the CDR3 reads CASRNRGAGGYTF. CDR3 coding DNA: TGTGCCAGCCGTAATCGGGGGGCTGGCGGCTACACCTTC.

V and J are TRBV7-2 and TRBJ2-5; D not resolved. The CDR3 runs to 14 residues. V was pared by 8 bases and J by 0 bases, with 13 bases between. Germline assignment: CDR1 SGHTA and CDR2 FQGNSA. CDR3 nucleotide sequence: TGTGCCAGCGAGGCGGAACTCAACCAAGAGACCCAGTACTTC. Encoded protein: CASEAELNQETQYF.